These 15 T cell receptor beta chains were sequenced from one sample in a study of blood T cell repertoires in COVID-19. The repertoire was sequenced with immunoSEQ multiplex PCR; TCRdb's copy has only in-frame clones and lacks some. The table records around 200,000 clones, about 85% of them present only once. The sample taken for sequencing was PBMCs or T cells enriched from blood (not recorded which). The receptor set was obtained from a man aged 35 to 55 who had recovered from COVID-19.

CDR3 in amino acids: CASSPGDSNQPQHF. The CDR3 DNA is TGTGCCAGCTCACCAGGCGACAGTAATCAGCCCCAGCATTTT. The chain couples TRBV18 to TRBJ1-5, with D possibly TRBD1 on 5 matching bases. The V gene's germline CDR1 is KGHSH and CDR2 LQKENI. This CDR3 has 14 amino acids. V was shortened by 2 bases and J by 4 bases, with 9 bases between the two germline ends.

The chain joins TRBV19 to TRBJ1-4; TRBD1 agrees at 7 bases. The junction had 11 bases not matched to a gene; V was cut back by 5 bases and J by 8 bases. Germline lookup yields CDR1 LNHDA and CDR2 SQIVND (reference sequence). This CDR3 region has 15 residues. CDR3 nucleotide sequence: TGTGCCAGTAGTCCCCGACAGGGCCTGGGGGAAAAACTGTTTTTT. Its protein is CASSPRQGLGEKLFF.

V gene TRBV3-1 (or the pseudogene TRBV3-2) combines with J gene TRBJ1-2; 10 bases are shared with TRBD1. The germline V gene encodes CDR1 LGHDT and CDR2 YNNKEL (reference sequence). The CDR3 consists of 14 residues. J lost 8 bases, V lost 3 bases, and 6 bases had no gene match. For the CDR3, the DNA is TGTGCCAGCAGCCAGGGGACAGGGGATTTCGGCTACACCTTC. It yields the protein CASSQGTGDFGYTF.

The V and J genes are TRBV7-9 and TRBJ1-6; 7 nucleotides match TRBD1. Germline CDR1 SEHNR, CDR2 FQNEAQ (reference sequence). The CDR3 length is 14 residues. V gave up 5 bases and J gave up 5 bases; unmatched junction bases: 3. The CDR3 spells CASSTGTDNSPLHF. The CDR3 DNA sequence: TGTGCCAGCAGCACCGGGACAGATAATTCACCCCTCCACTTT.

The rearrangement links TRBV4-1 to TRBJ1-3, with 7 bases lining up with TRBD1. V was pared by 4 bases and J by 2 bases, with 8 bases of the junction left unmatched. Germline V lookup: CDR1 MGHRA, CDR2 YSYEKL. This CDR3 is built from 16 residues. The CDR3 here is CASSPIRGRAGNTIYF. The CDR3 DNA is TGCGCCAGCAGCCCGATAAGGGGGCGAGCTGGAAACACCATATATTTT.

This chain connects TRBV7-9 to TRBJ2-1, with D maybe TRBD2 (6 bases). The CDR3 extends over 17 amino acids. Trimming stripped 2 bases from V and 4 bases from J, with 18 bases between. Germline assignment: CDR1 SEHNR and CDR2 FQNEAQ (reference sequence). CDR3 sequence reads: CASSLTWTGAEYNEQFF. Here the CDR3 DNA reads TGTGCCAGCAGCTTAACCTGGACGGGAGCCGAATACAATGAGCAGTTCTTC.

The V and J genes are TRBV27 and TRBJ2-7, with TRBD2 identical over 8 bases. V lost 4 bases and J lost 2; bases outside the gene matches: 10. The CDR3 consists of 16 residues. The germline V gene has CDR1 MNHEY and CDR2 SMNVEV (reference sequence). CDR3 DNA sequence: TGTGCCAGCAGTTCCCCCCCGGCGGGGGGCCCCTACGAGCAGTACTTC. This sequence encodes CASSSPPAGGPYEQYF.

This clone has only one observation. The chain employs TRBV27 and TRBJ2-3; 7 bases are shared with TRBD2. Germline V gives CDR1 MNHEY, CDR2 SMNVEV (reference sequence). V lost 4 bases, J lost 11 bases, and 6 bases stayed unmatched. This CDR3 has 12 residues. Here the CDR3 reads CASSSVGTMQYF. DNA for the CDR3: TGTGCCAGCAGTTCCGTGGGGACTATGCAGTATTTT.

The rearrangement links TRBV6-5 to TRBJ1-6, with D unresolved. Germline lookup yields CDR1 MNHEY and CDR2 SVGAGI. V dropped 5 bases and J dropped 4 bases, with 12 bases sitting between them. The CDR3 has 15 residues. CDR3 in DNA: TGTGCCAGCAGTCGCCCTAGGAGATATAATTCACCCCTCCACTTT. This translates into CASSRPRRYNSPLHF.

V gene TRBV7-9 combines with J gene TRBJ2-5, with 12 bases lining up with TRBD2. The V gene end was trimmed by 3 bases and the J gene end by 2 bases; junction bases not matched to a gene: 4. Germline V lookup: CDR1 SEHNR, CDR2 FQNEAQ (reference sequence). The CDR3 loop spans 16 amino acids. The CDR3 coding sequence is TGTGCCAGCAGCTTCGGACTAGCGGGGAGTCAAGAGACCCAGTACTTC. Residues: CASSFGLAGSQETQYF.

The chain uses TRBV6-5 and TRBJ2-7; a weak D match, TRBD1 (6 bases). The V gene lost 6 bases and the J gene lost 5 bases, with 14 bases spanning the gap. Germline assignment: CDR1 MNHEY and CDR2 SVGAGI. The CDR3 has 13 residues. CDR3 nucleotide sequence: TGTGCCAGCAGCCAACAGGGACGCAACGAGCAGTACTTC. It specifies CASSQQGRNEQYF.

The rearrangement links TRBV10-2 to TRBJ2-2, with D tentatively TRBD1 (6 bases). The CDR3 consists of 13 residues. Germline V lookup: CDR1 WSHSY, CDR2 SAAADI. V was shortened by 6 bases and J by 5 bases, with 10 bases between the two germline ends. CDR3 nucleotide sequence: TGCGCCAGCAGGCCCACAGGGACCGGGGAGCTGTTTTTT. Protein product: CASRPTGTGELFF.

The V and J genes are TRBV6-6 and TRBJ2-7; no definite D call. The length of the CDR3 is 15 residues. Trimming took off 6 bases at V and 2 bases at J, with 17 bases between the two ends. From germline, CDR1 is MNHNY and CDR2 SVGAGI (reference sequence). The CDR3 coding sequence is TGTGCCAGCAGCAACATGATTAGGCGGACCTACGAGCAGTACTTC. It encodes CASSNMIRRTYEQYF.

CDR3 region: CASSTQDSPLHF. The DNA for the CDR3 is TGTGCCAGCAGCACACAGGATTCACCCCTCCACTTT. The chain recombines TRBV7-9 with TRBJ1-6; maybe TRBD1 (5 bases). The length of the CDR3 is 12 residues. Germline CDR1 and CDR2: SEHNR and FQNEAQ (reference sequence). V was shortened by 5 bases and J by 8 bases, with 7 bases between the two germline ends.

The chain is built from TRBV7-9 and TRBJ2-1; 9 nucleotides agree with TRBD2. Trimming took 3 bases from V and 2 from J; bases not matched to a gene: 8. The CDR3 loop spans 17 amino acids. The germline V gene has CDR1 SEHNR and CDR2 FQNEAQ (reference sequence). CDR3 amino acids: CASSFPTSGPTYNEQFF. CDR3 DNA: TGTGCCAGCAGCTTCCCTACTAGCGGGCCTACCTACAATGAGCAGTTCTTC.